This entry features one TCR beta chain sequence. The antigen is undetermined. This entry is derived from a study of cytomegalovirus exposure and HLA in healthy donors. Turning to the study itself: The roughly 700 first-cohort repertoires shared a platform with the 130 or so validation repertoires, as reported in a later analysis.

Clones were read by immunoSEQ multiplex PCR, and TCRdb kept only the in-frame ones, dropping some. The sample records roughly 130,000 clones, about nine tenths being singletons. Findings and limits, study-wide: Both high specificity and high sensitivity reportedly marked the classifier's diagnosis of cytomegalovirus status. Most sequenced TCRs were rare (though some public TCRs occurred in many donors). Researchers catalogued roughly 170 TCR beta chains as cytomegalovirus-associated.

Germline CDR1 SNHLY, CDR2 FYNNEI. Trimming took 6 bases from V and 1 from J; bases not matched to a gene: 4. This CDR3 region has 15 residues. This TCR was sampled from a man between 25 and 39 years old in good health and CMV-seronegative. The sequenced sample consisted of PBMCs. The genes are TRBV2 and TRBJ2-3; 10 bases agree with TRBD2. The CDR3 nucleotides are TGTGCCAGCAGCTTAGCGGGAGGTGGCACAGATACGCAGTATTTT. Translated: CASSLAGGGTDTQYF. Full variable domain (remainder filled in from reference TRBV2 and TRBJ2-3): EPEVTQTPSHQVTQMGQEVILRCVPISNHLYFYWYRQILGQKVEFLVSFYNNEISEKSEIFDDQFSVERPDGSNFTLKIRSTKLEDSAMYFCASSLAGGGTDTQYFGPGTRLTVL.